This TCR beta chain was recovered during a study of OX40 agonist ivuxolimab in advanced cancers. Assay: immunoSEQ multiplex PCR; the TCRdb copy retains only in-frame clones and omits some. The repertoire holds 72,000 or so clones, about nine tenths seen once, with approximately 1.2% in the top ten. Germline lookup yields CDR1 KGHSH and CDR2 LQKENI. V lost 0 bases to trimming and J lost 0 bases, with 6 bases between them. The CDR3 totals 15 residues. The chain is built from TRBV18 and TRBJ1-5; D gene unclear. The receptor comes from an adult with an advanced solid tumor such as melanoma, head and neck, liver or kidney cancer. This material consisted of CD4+ or CD8+ T cells sorted from blood, taken in a trial of the OX40 agonist ivuxolimab. CDR3 sequence (DNA): TGTGCCAGCTCACCACCGGGGTATAGCAATCAGCCCCAGCATTTT. Its translation is CASSPPGYSNQPQHF.